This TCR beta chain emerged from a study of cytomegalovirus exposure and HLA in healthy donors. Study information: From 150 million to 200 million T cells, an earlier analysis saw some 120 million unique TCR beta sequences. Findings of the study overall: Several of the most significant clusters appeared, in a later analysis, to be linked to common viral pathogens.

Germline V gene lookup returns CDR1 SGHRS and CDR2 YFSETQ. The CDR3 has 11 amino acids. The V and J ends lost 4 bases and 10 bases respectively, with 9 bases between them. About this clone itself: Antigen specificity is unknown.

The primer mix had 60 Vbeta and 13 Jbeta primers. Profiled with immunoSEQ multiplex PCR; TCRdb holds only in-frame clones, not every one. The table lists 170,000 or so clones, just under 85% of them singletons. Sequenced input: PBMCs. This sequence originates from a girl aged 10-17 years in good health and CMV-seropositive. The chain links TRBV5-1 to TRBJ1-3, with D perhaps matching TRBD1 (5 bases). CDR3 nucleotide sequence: TGCGCCAGCAGCGCCCAGGGAACCATATATTTT. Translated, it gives CASSAQGTIYF.